This is a list of T cell receptor beta chains from one sample in a study of blood T cell repertoires in COVID-19. The table came from immunoSEQ multiplex PCR; TCRdb's copy has only in-frame clones and leaves some out. The data show approximately 260,000 clones, with 88% seen just once and 10% held by the top ten. Sequenced material: peripheral blood. The receptors were sampled from a woman in her 70s with COVID-19, enrolled during active disease. CDR3s include the opening cysteine and the closing phenylalanine or tryptophan. D genes are given only for firm matches. A clone size is listed for some rows: how often the clone was seen (once, few, many), or a class if it is expanded.

d_gene: TRBD1; abundance: NA; j_gene: TRBJ1-1; v_gene: TRBV11-2; CDR3nt: TGTGCCAGCAGGGAAGCGGGACAGGGGGGGTTTGTAGCTTTCTTT; CDR3aa: CASREAGQGGFVAFF
d_gene: TRBD1; abundance: NA; j_gene: TRBJ1-1; v_gene: TRBV2; CDR3nt: TGTGCCACCGACAGGGGGCTTATGAACACTGAAGCTTTCTTT; CDR3aa: CATDRGLMNTEAFF
d_gene: NA; abundance: NA; j_gene: TRBJ2-7; v_gene: TRBV6-1; CDR3nt: TGTGCCAGCAGTGCCTACGTGGGGCGGGGTTCTTACGAGCAGTACTTC; CDR3aa: CASSAYVGRGSYEQYF
d_gene: TRBD1; abundance: NA; j_gene: TRBJ2-3; v_gene: TRBV27; CDR3nt: TGTGCCAGCAGTCTACAGGGGTCTATGTATACAGATACGCAGTATTTT; CDR3aa: CASSLQGSMYTDTQYF
d_gene: NA; abundance: NA; j_gene: TRBJ1-3; v_gene: TRBV10-3; CDR3nt: TGTGCCATCAGTGAGGGCCATTCCTTGTCTGGAAACACCATATATTTT; CDR3aa: CAISEGHSLSGNTIYF
d_gene: NA; abundance: NA; j_gene: TRBJ1-4; v_gene: TRBV7-2; CDR3nt: TGTGCCAGCAGGGAAACAGGAGTTCGGGAAAAACTGTTTTTT; CDR3aa: CASRETGVREKLFF
d_gene: NA; abundance: NA; j_gene: TRBJ2-7; v_gene: TRBV6-6; CDR3nt: TGTGCCAGCAGTTTACAGGAGCCCGAGCAGTACTTC; CDR3aa: CASSLQEPEQYF
d_gene: NA; abundance: NA; j_gene: TRBJ1-1; v_gene: TRBV6-2/TRBV6-3; CDR3nt: TGTGCCAGCAGTTCCCCGGGATCTTCGAACACTGAAGCTTTCTTT; CDR3aa: CASSSPGSSNTEAFF
d_gene: TRBD2; abundance: NA; j_gene: TRBJ2-1; v_gene: TRBV27; CDR3nt: TGTGCCAGCAGTTTTCGGTTAGCGGGCTGGGCCCCCTACAATGAGCAGTTCTTC; CDR3aa: CASSFRLAGWAPYNEQFF
d_gene: TRBD1; abundance: once; j_gene: TRBJ1-1; v_gene: TRBV2; CDR3nt: TGTGCCAGCAGTTACCAGGGGGCCCGGGGTTACACTGAAGCTTTCTTT; CDR3aa: CASSYQGARGYTEAFF
d_gene: TRBD1; abundance: once; j_gene: TRBJ1-2; v_gene: TRBV6-5; CDR3nt: TGTGCCAGCAGTTACCTTACCGGGGACAGCGGCTACACCTTC; CDR3aa: CASSYLTGDSGYTF
d_gene: NA; abundance: NA; j_gene: TRBJ1-1; v_gene: TRBV10-3; CDR3nt: TGTGCCATCAGTTCATCCAGGGTTTCCACTGAAGCTTTCTTT; CDR3aa: CAISSSRVSTEAFF
d_gene: NA; abundance: NA; j_gene: TRBJ1-5; v_gene: TRBV29-1; CDR3nt: TGCAGCGTGGAGACAGGAGAAAATCAGCCCCAGCATTTT; CDR3aa: CSVETGENQPQHF
d_gene: TRBD1; abundance: NA; j_gene: TRBJ1-1; v_gene: TRBV28; CDR3nt: TGTGCCAGCAGTTCGGGACAGATTGAAGCTTTCTTT; CDR3aa: CASSSGQIEAFF
d_gene: NA; abundance: NA; j_gene: TRBJ1-1; v_gene: TRBV7-9; CDR3nt: TGTGCCAGCAGCTTAACTGGGCAGAACACTGAAGCTTTCTTT; CDR3aa: CASSLTGQNTEAFF
d_gene: TRBD1; abundance: few; j_gene: TRBJ1-5; v_gene: TRBV20-1; CDR3nt: TGCAGTGCTAGTTTAGGGGGCGACGGACAGCCCCAGCATTTT; CDR3aa: CSASLGGDGQPQHF
d_gene: TRBD1; abundance: NA; j_gene: TRBJ1-5; v_gene: TRBV28; CDR3nt: TGTGCCAGCAGTTCACCCCGGGACAGATATAGCAATCAGCCCCAGCATTTT; CDR3aa: CASSSPRDRYSNQPQHF
d_gene: TRBD2; abundance: NA; j_gene: TRBJ2-7; v_gene: TRBV4-2; CDR3nt: TGTGCCAGCAGCCAAAACAGCGGGAGGGTCTACGAGCAGTACTTC; CDR3aa: CASSQNSGRVYEQYF
d_gene: NA; abundance: NA; j_gene: TRBJ2-7; v_gene: TRBV18; CDR3nt: TGTGCCAGCTCACCCGCCAGCGACGAGCAGTACTTC; CDR3aa: CASSPASDEQYF
d_gene: NA; abundance: NA; j_gene: TRBJ1-4; v_gene: TRBV7-2; CDR3nt: TGTGCCAGCAGTTTTGGTGGGGGCGTCGGGGAAAAACTGTTTTTT; CDR3aa: CASSFGGGVGEKLFF
d_gene: NA; abundance: NA; j_gene: TRBJ2-3; v_gene: TRBV5-1; CDR3nt: TGCGCCAGCAGCAGGGGTAGTACAGATACGCAGTATTTT; CDR3aa: CASSRGSTDTQYF
d_gene: TRBD1; abundance: NA; j_gene: TRBJ1-2; v_gene: TRBV28; CDR3nt: TGTGCCAGCAGACCCCAGGGGGCCCGTAACTATGGCTACACCTTC; CDR3aa: CASRPQGARNYGYTF
d_gene: NA; abundance: NA; j_gene: TRBJ2-2; v_gene: TRBV24-1; CDR3nt: TGTGCCACCAGTGATTTGGTACAGGGTGGCAACACCGGGGAGCTGTTTTTT; CDR3aa: CATSDLVQGGNTGELFF
d_gene: NA; abundance: NA; j_gene: TRBJ1-2; v_gene: TRBV30; CDR3nt: TGTGCCTGGAGTGTACATGGGCCAGTCTTC; CDR3aa: CAWSVHGPVF
d_gene: TRBD2; abundance: NA; j_gene: TRBJ2-5; v_gene: TRBV24-1; CDR3nt: TGTGCCACCAGTGATTCCCGACTAGCGGGAGAGGCAGAGACCCAGTACTTC; CDR3aa: CATSDSRLAGEAETQYF
d_gene: TRBD2; abundance: NA; j_gene: TRBJ2-7; v_gene: TRBV4-1; CDR3nt: TGCGCCAGCAGCCTTGGTCGGACTAGCGGGAGGGACGAGCAGTACTTC; CDR3aa: CASSLGRTSGRDEQYF
d_gene: TRBD2; abundance: NA; j_gene: TRBJ2-2; v_gene: TRBV19; CDR3nt: TGTGCCAGTAGTATTATGTCGGGGGGGTCCGGGGAGCTGTTTTTT; CDR3aa: CASSIMSGGSGELFF
d_gene: TRBD2; abundance: NA; j_gene: TRBJ2-7; v_gene: TRBV30; CDR3nt: TGTGCCTGGAGGTCGTTCTCACTGTATGGACTAGCGGGGGACTACGAGCAGTACTTC; CDR3aa: CAWRSFSLYGLAGDYEQYF
d_gene: NA; abundance: NA; j_gene: TRBJ1-3; v_gene: TRBV6-5; CDR3nt: TGTGCCAGCAGTCCCCGGGGTGAGGCTGGAAACACCATATATTTT; CDR3aa: CASSPRGEAGNTIYF
d_gene: NA; abundance: NA; j_gene: TRBJ1-4; v_gene: TRBV21-1; CDR3nt: TGTGCCAGCAGCTCGTCGGCAACTAATGAAAAACTGTTTTTT; CDR3aa: CASSSSATNEKLFF
d_gene: NA; abundance: NA; j_gene: TRBJ1-1; v_gene: TRBV5-4; CDR3nt: TGTGCCAGCAGCCCTGGACAGTTCCCGGACACTGAAGCTTTCTTT; CDR3aa: CASSPGQFPDTEAFF
d_gene: TRBD2; abundance: NA; j_gene: TRBJ2-7; v_gene: TRBV2; CDR3nt: TGTGCCAGCAGTGAATCCGTAGGGACTACCTACGAGCAGTACTTC; CDR3aa: CASSESVGTTYEQYF
d_gene: TRBD1; abundance: once; j_gene: TRBJ1-4; v_gene: TRBV7-9; CDR3nt: TGTGCCAGCAGCTTGGGGACAGGGGCTGAAAAACTGTTTTTT; CDR3aa: CASSLGTGAEKLFF
d_gene: NA; abundance: NA; j_gene: TRBJ2-5; v_gene: TRBV12-3/TRBV12-4; CDR3nt: TGTGCCAGCAGTTCCCTAGGGACCCAGTACTTC; CDR3aa: CASSSLGTQYF
d_gene: TRBD1; abundance: NA; j_gene: TRBJ1-1; v_gene: TRBV19; CDR3nt: TGTGCCAGTAGACCGGGACAGGGGAACACTGAAGCTTTCTTT; CDR3aa: CASRPGQGNTEAFF
d_gene: TRBD1; abundance: NA; j_gene: TRBJ1-1; v_gene: TRBV6-1; CDR3nt: TGTGCCAGCACTCACGACAGGGCAGGCATCACTGAAGCTTTCTTT; CDR3aa: CASTHDRAGITEAFF
d_gene: NA; abundance: few; j_gene: TRBJ2-1; v_gene: TRBV4-2; CDR3nt: TGTGCCAGCAGCCAAGATTTAACTTACAATGAGCAGTTCTTC; CDR3aa: CASSQDLTYNEQFF
d_gene: TRBD1; abundance: NA; j_gene: TRBJ1-4; v_gene: TRBV15; CDR3nt: TGTGCCACCAGCAGGGGCGGGACAGGGGTGGAGAATGAAAAACTGTTTTTT; CDR3aa: CATSRGGTGVENEKLFF
d_gene: NA; abundance: NA; j_gene: TRBJ2-3; v_gene: TRBV7-3; CDR3nt: TGTGCCAGCAGCTTATTTGGACAGAGCACAGATACGCAGTATTTT; CDR3aa: CASSLFGQSTDTQYF
d_gene: TRBD2; abundance: NA; j_gene: TRBJ2-2; v_gene: TRBV19; CDR3nt: TGTGCCAGTAGTATTCGGGGACTAGCGGGATCCGTTGGGGAGCTGTTTTTT; CDR3aa: CASSIRGLAGSVGELFF
d_gene: TRBD2; abundance: NA; j_gene: TRBJ2-2; v_gene: TRBV18; CDR3nt: TGTGCCAGCTCACCACCTAGCGGGACCGGGGAGCTGTTTTTT; CDR3aa: CASSPPSGTGELFF
d_gene: TRBD1; abundance: NA; j_gene: TRBJ1-2; v_gene: TRBV7-9; CDR3nt: TGTGCCAGCAGCCCTACAGGGGCCTATGGCTACACCTTC; CDR3aa: CASSPTGAYGYTF
d_gene: TRBD2; abundance: NA; j_gene: TRBJ2-1; v_gene: TRBV6-6; CDR3nt: TGTGCCAGTAGACCCGTGACTAGCGTAGGTGAGCAGTTCTTC; CDR3aa: CASRPVTSVGEQFF
d_gene: NA; abundance: NA; j_gene: TRBJ1-5; v_gene: TRBV6-9; CDR3nt: TGTGCCAGCAGTTATTACAGGGTGAATCAGCCCCAGCATTTT; CDR3aa: CASSYYRVNQPQHF
d_gene: TRBD1; abundance: NA; j_gene: TRBJ2-1; v_gene: TRBV12-3/TRBV12-4; CDR3nt: TGTGCCAGCAGCCGCGGACAGGTCCCGTTCTTC; CDR3aa: CASSRGQVPFF
d_gene: TRBD1; abundance: NA; j_gene: TRBJ2-1; v_gene: TRBV6-1; CDR3nt: TGTGCCAGCAGTGAAGGGACAGGGGGATTGAATGAGCAGTTCTTC; CDR3aa: CASSEGTGGLNEQFF
d_gene: TRBD1; abundance: NA; j_gene: TRBJ1-6; v_gene: TRBV11-2; CDR3nt: TGTGCCAGCAGCCGTGGGGCAGGGGGACACCTAAATAATTCACCCCTCCACTTT; CDR3aa: CASSRGAGGHLNNSPLHF
d_gene: TRBD2; abundance: NA; j_gene: TRBJ2-1; v_gene: TRBV5-4; CDR3nt: TGTGCCAGCAGCTGGTTTGTAGCGGGAGAACCGCAAATTCGAAATGAGCAGTTCTTC; CDR3aa: CASSWFVAGEPQIRNEQFF
d_gene: TRBD1; abundance: NA; j_gene: TRBJ2-2; v_gene: TRBV4-2; CDR3nt: TGTGCCAGCAGCCCCGGGACAGGGGACACCGGGGAGCTGTTTTTT; CDR3aa: CASSPGTGDTGELFF
d_gene: NA; abundance: NA; j_gene: TRBJ2-7; v_gene: TRBV28; CDR3nt: TGTGCCAGTAAGGGCGCGGGCTCCTACGAGCAGTACTTC; CDR3aa: CASKGAGSYEQYF
d_gene: TRBD1; abundance: NA; j_gene: TRBJ2-3; v_gene: TRBV20-1; CDR3nt: TGCAGTGCTAGTCCTCAACAGGGGGTGTCGGGTTCGGATACGCAGTATTTT; CDR3aa: CSASPQQGVSGSDTQYF
d_gene: NA; abundance: NA; j_gene: TRBJ2-7; v_gene: TRBV30; CDR3nt: TGTGCCTGGAGTGTACGCAGGATGTACGAGCAGTACTTC; CDR3aa: CAWSVRRMYEQYF
d_gene: NA; abundance: NA; j_gene: TRBJ2-7; v_gene: TRBV5-1; CDR3nt: TGCGCCAGCAGCTTGGAACAAGGCGGTGACGAGCAGTACTTC; CDR3aa: CASSLEQGGDEQYF
d_gene: TRBD2; abundance: NA; j_gene: TRBJ2-1; v_gene: TRBV20-1; CDR3nt: TGCAGTGCTAGTAGTCTAGCGGACAATGAGCAGTTCTTC; CDR3aa: CSASSLADNEQFF
d_gene: TRBD1; abundance: NA; j_gene: TRBJ1-1; v_gene: TRBV19; CDR3nt: TGTGCCAGTAGTGTGTCACCGGGACAGGGGGCGGTATCGGTCACTGAAGCTTTCTTT; CDR3aa: CASSVSPGQGAVSVTEAFF